This TCR beta chain was sequenced during a study of CD4+ T cells in melanoma. Concerning this clone itself: Its antigen is as yet unknown.

The germline V gene encodes CDR1 SEHNR and CDR2 FQNEAQ (reference sequence). The length of the CDR3 is 16 residues. V shed 2 bases and J 0 bases; nucleotides not matched to a gene: 3. General study results and limits: CD8+ T cell, macrophage and B cell function reportedly correlated with neoantigen-specific CD4+ T cells.

Here immunoSEQ multiplex PCR was the method, and the copy in TCRdb shows in-frame clones only, minus some. Seen here are about 21,000 clones, about four fifths observed once, and the top ten hold 3.6%. This TCR was recovered from a human donor with melanoma. Specimen: cells from a culture (not recorded whether cultured in vitro). The V and J genes are TRBV7-9 and TRBJ1-3; 8 bases are a match to TRBD1. The CDR3 nucleotides read TGTGCCAGCAGCTTAAGGACAGGGACCTCTGGAAACACCATATATTTT. It is translated as CASSLRTGTSGNTIYF.